One TCR beta chain is described in this entry. Its antigen remains unidentified. The sample is drawn from a study of T cell clones after liver transplantation. For the study at large: As an antigen-independent comparator, third-party-reactive TCRbeta sequences came from pre-transplant mixed lymphocyte reactions. HCV positivity affected three of eight recipients; the rest lacked autoimmune or viral indications. General observations from the study: In most of the 8 subjects, circulating graft-donor-reactive CD4 TCRbeta sequences fell significantly after transplant.

Proliferating CFSE-low MLR cells were sequenced to define alloreactive TCRbeta sequences. Germline-derived CDR1 and CDR2 are SGHVS and FQNEAQ. The CDR3 is 12 residues long. V lost 5 bases and J lost 14, with 15 bases in between. Clones were sequenced by immunoSEQ multiplex PCR, and TCRdb holds only the in-frame ones, with some missing. The sample consists of about 4,800 clones, just over 40% of them appearing once. The material sequenced was CD4+ T cells from cultured PBMCs. The chain employs TRBV7-8 and TRBJ1-4; no clear D gene. This TCR derives from a human patient who received a liver transplant. A share of the T cells may be of graft donor origin. The CDR3 DNA reads as TGTGCCAGCAGCCAAAGTATGACTTCTCTGTTTTTT. Amino acid sequence: CASSQSMTSLFF.